This is a list of T cell receptor beta chains from one sample in a study of T cell responses to AZD1222 COVID-19 vaccine. Some clones are missing from TCRdb's copy, which holds only in-frame ones; the method was immunoSEQ multiplex PCR. The sample lists approximately 150,000 clones; roughly 92% were seen once. This specimen consisted of peripheral blood, obtained on day 0 of AZD1222 vaccination. The receptors originated from an adult in good health. CDR3s include the opening cysteine and the closing phenylalanine or tryptophan. A D gene is named only where the DNA matches it firmly. Part of the rows lack a size; the others show once, few, many or a class for expanded clones.

>-|TRBJ1-1|-|TRBV7-9
CAGRGGTEAFF
TGTGCCGGCCGGGGCGGCACTGAAGCTTTCTTT
>TRBD1|TRBJ1-1|once|TRBV2
CASSQQGQASEAFF
TGTGCCAGCAGTCAACAGGGGCAGGCCTCTGAAGCTTTCTTT
>-|TRBJ1-2|-|TRBV10-2
CASSDSWTDHGYTF
TGCGCCAGCAGTGATTCTTGGACAGACCATGGCTACACCTTC
>-|TRBJ1-2|once|TRBV24-1
CATSDLGKGNYGYTF
TGTGCCACCAGTGATTTGGGTAAGGGGAACTATGGCTACACCTTC
>-|TRBJ1-5|-|TRBV7-9
CASSFGGDNQPQHF
TGTGCCAGCAGCTTCGGAGGGGACAATCAGCCCCAGCATTTT
>-|TRBJ2-5|-|TRBV7-2
CASSPSRGRETQYF
TGTGCCAGCAGCCCAAGCCGGGGGCGGGAGACCCAGTACTTC
>TRBD1|TRBJ1-5|-|TRBV19
CASSIRGQWAQDQPQHF
TGTGCCAGTAGTATAAGGGGACAGTGGGCTCAAGATCAGCCCCAGCATTTT
>-|TRBJ1-2|-|TRBV3-1/TRBV3-2
CASSHLDRTYGYTF
TGTGCCAGCAGCCACCTGGACAGAACCTATGGCTACACCTTC
>-|TRBJ2-5|-|TRBV6-6
CASSYNTKSETQYF
TGTGCCAGCAGTTACAATACAAAATCTGAGACCCAGTACTTC
>TRBD1|TRBJ1-4|-|TRBV15
CATSTGQGEFEKLFF
TGTGCCACCAGCACTGGACAGGGAGAATTCGAAAAACTGTTTTTT
>-|TRBJ1-6|-|TRBV25-1
CASRGDEARDSPLHF
TGTGCCAGCAGGGGGGATGAGGCGCGGGATTCACCCCTCCACTTT
>-|TRBJ1-2|once|TRBV5-4
CASSLEGRLNYGYTF
TGTGCCAGCAGCTTGGAAGGGCGGCTCAACTATGGCTACACCTTC
>-|TRBJ1-2|-|TRBV7-9
CASSWQGINGYTF
TGTGCCAGCAGCTGGCAGGGGATAAATGGCTACACCTTC
>-|TRBJ1-5|-|TRBV2
CASSGVDYSNQPQHF
TGTGCCAGCAGTGGGGTCGACTATAGCAATCAGCCCCAGCATTTT
>TRBD1|TRBJ2-1|-|TRBV11-3
CASSRQGAKIPNEQFF
TGTGCCAGCAGCCGACAGGGGGCGAAAATCCCCAATGAGCAGTTCTTC
>TRBD1|TRBJ1-5|-|TRBV19
CASSARLGQGGNQPQHF
TGTGCCAGTAGTGCGCGCCTGGGACAGGGTGGTAATCAGCCCCAGCATTTT
>-|TRBJ2-3|-|TRBV24-1
CATSGWTSSTDTQYF
TGTGCCACCAGTGGTTGGACGTCTAGCACAGATACGCAGTATTTT